Shown below are 6 T cell receptor beta chains from a single sample sequenced in a study of technical replicates of blood from several donors. Method: immunoSEQ multiplex PCR; TCRdb's copy keeps in-frame clones and lacks some. The sample holds about 56,000 clones, just under 95% seen once. Sequenced sample: PBMCs. These receptors came from a human donor in good health. Some clones in this sample may be carry-over from other donors' samples.

The genes are TRBV4-1 and TRBJ2-1; 9 positions agree with TRBD1. J lost 10 bases, V lost 0 bases, and 7 bases had no gene match. The germline gives CDR1 MGHRA, CDR2 YSYEKL. CDR3 length: 15 residues. The CDR3 loop is CASSQENRGQGEQFF. The CDR3 coding sequence is TGCGCCAGCAGCCAAGAGAACAGGGGGCAAGGGGAGCAGTTCTTC.

The chain couples TRBV2 to TRBJ2-1; 7 bases are shared with TRBD2. The germline gives CDR1 SNHLY, CDR2 FYNNEI. J was trimmed by 0 bases and V by 3 bases; bases with no gene match: 2. The CDR3 covers 15 residues. The CDR3, as DNA: TGTGCCAGCAGTGAGTCGGGAGGCTCCTACAATGAGCAGTTCTTC. Translating gives CASSESGGSYNEQFF.

The chain combines TRBV15 with TRBJ2-3; D unclear. The CDR3 is made up of 16 amino acids. Looked up from germline, CDR1 is LNHNV and CDR2 is YYDKDF (reference sequence). V was pared by 1 base and J by 1 base, with 12 bases between. CDR3 in DNA: TGTGCCACCAGCAGAGGTGGAGATTCGGGCACAGATACGCAGTATTTT. Residues: CATSRGGDSGTDTQYF. Full variable domain (missing parts from reference TRBV15 and TRBJ2-3): DAMVIQNPRYQVTQFGKPVTLSCSQTLNHNVMYWYQQKSSQAPKLLFHYYDKDFNNEADTPDNFQSRRPNTSFCFLDIRSPGLGDTAMYLCATSRGGDSGTDTQYFGPGTRLTVL.

This chain links TRBV2 with TRBJ1-1, with a weak D call TRBD1 (6 bases). The V gene's germline CDR1 is SNHLY and CDR2 FYNNEI. V gave up 5 bases and J gave up 5 bases, with 12 bases separating them. The CDR3 sequence is 13 residues long. The CDR3 here is CASSSERGTEAFF. CDR3 sequence (DNA): TGTGCCAGCAGTTCTGAGAGGGGGACTGAAGCTTTCTTT.

This sequence joins TRBV5-1 and TRBJ1-2; a possible D gene is TRBD1 (6 bases). Germline loops: CDR1 SGHRS, CDR2 YFSETQ. This CDR3 has 13 amino acids. V lost 4 bases, J lost 8 bases, and 15 bases lay in between. CDR3 residues: CASSPDSLGGYTF. The CDR3 region has the DNA TGCGCCAGCAGCCCGGACAGCCTGGGAGGCTACACCTTC.

The chain carries TRBV6-6 and TRBJ1-3; 11 bases are shared with TRBD1. The CDR3 loop spans 16 amino acids. CDR1 and CDR2 from the germline V gene are MNHNY and SVGAGI (reference sequence). Trimming cost V 2 bases and J 2 bases; bases outside gene matches: 2. CDR3 nucleotide sequence: TGTGCCAGCAGTTACCCGGACAGGGGGCCTGGAAACACCATATATTTT. Translating it yields CASSYPDRGPGNTIYF.